This is a list of T cell receptor beta chains from one sample in a study of cytomegalovirus exposure and HLA in healthy donors. Data came from immunoSEQ multiplex PCR; TCRdb stores just in-frame clones and leaves some out. The sample gives approximately 180,000 clones, around 86% of which show up once; under 3.5% is in the top ten. The sequencing sample was made of PBMCs. The receptors were gathered from a man aged 18 to 35 in good health and CMV-seropositive. Both conserved end residues are part of each CDR3. Fields, in order: clone size, V gene, D gene, J gene, CDR3 DNA, CDR3 protein. A D gene is named only where the DNA matches it firmly. Rows give clone size only sometimes, using once, few, many, or a class for an expanded clone.

.	TRBV7-9	.	TRBJ1-3	TGTGCCAGCAGCCTACAGGGAGTTGGAAACACCATATATTTT	CASSLQGVGNTIYF
.	TRBV7-2	TRBD2	TRBJ2-1	TGTGCCAGCAGCTACACTCCTCTAGCGGCCCCGCTGGATGAGCAGTTCTTC	CASSYTPLAAPLDEQFF
.	TRBV4-3	TRBD1	TRBJ2-1	TGCGCCAGCAGCCAAGCCGGGACAGACAATGAGCAGTTCTTC	CASSQAGTDNEQFF
once	TRBV9	.	TRBJ2-1	TGTGCCAGCAGCGTAGGGGGGGATGAGCAGTTCTTC	CASSVGGDEQFF
.	TRBV9	TRBD2	TRBJ2-3	TGTGCCAGCAGCGTGCCCCGGGGGGGGGTGGGCGAAGATACGCAGTATTTT	CASSVPRGGVGEDTQYF
once	TRBV6-6	.	TRBJ1-2	TGTGCCAGCAGTTCGCCTCAGGGCCAGGATGGCTACACCTTC	CASSSPQGQDGYTF
.	TRBV25-1	.	TRBJ1-2	TGTGCCAGCAGCGTGTCCCGGGGCTACACCTTC	CASSVSRGYTF
.	TRBV27	TRBD2	TRBJ2-1	TGTGCCAGCAGTTCCTCGACTAGCGGGAGGGTATACAATGAGCAGTTCTTC	CASSSSTSGRVYNEQFF
.	TRBV9	.	TRBJ1-2	TGTGCCAGCAGCCCCGGGATAGAACGTGATAACTATGGCTACACCTTC	CASSPGIERDNYGYTF
.	TRBV18	.	TRBJ2-5	TGTGCCAGCTCACCTCCACGGGCGGGGCAAGAGACCCAGTACTTC	CASSPPRAGQETQYF
.	TRBV6-6	TRBD1	TRBJ1-1	TGTGCCAGCAGTTACGGGACAGGGGACACTGAAGCTTTCTTT	CASSYGTGDTEAFF
.	TRBV28	.	TRBJ1-2	TGTGCCAGCAGTTTAAGTGGGCAGCCTTATGGCTACACCTTC	CASSLSGQPYGYTF
.	TRBV4-1	TRBD1	TRBJ1-5	TGCGCCAGCAGCCCCGGGACAGGGAAGAGGCAGCCCCAGCATTTT	CASSPGTGKRQPQHF
few	TRBV11-2	.	TRBJ1-1	TGTGCCAGCAGCGCGGACAGGAACACTGAAGCTTTCTTT	CASSADRNTEAFF
.	TRBV5-1	TRBD1	TRBJ1-1	TGCGCCAGCAGCTTAAATTCCCGAGACAGGGGGCGTCACCTTATGAACACTGAAGCTTTCTTT	CASSLNSRDRGRHLMNTEAFF
.	TRBV18	TRBD1	TRBJ2-7	TGTGCCAGCTCACCACCCCAGGGGGCATCCTACGAGCAGTACTTC	CASSPPQGASYEQYF
.	TRBV7-2	.	TRBJ2-1	TGTGCCAGCAGCTTAAAAGGGGCCTCCCTCAAGGACAATGAGCAGTTCTTC	CASSLKGASLKDNEQFF
once	TRBV5-6	TRBD2	TRBJ2-3	TGTGCCAGCAGCCCACCCCGCTGGACTAGCGGGACCACAGATACGCAGTATTTT	CASSPPRWTSGTTDTQYF
once	TRBV6-5	TRBD1	TRBJ1-1	TGTGCCAGCAGTTACTCGGGGACAGGGTCGACGGCGGCTTTCTTT	CASSYSGTGSTAAFF
.	TRBV19	TRBD1	TRBJ2-1	TGTGCCAGTAGTATGGGGACAGGCCCGGCGATGGATGAGCAGTTCTTC	CASSMGTGPAMDEQFF
.	TRBV28	.	TRBJ1-5	TGTGCCAGCAAAAACTCTCATAGCAATCAGCCCCAGCATTTT	CASKNSHSNQPQHF
once	TRBV7-6	TRBD2	TRBJ2-1	TGTGCCAGCAGCTTAGCGGCGGGGGCCTACAATGAGCAGTTCTTC	CASSLAAGAYNEQFF
.	TRBV4-3	TRBD1	TRBJ2-1	TGCGCCAGCAGCCAACAACCCCAGACAGGGATGGAAGATGAGCAGTTCTTC	CASSQQPQTGMEDEQFF
.	TRBV5-4	.	TRBJ1-2	TGTGCCAGCAAACAACCCAGGGGTGACTATGGCTACACCTTC	CASKQPRGDYGYTF
.	TRBV7-2	TRBD2	TRBJ2-7	TGTGCCAGCAGCTTAACTAGCGGGGATCCCTACGAGCAGTACTTC	CASSLTSGDPYEQYF
.	TRBV9	TRBD1	TRBJ2-1	TGTGCCAGCAGCGTAGGTCCAGGGGGCAATGAGCAGTTCTTC	CASSVGPGGNEQFF
.	TRBV19	TRBD2	TRBJ2-7	TGTGCCAGTACCCCGGGGGGGCCGAGGGGCGAGCAGTACTTC	CASTPGGPRGEQYF
.	TRBV10-3	TRBD2	TRBJ2-2	TGTGCCATCAGTGAGGTACAGACGGGAGGGAACACCGGGGAGCTGTTTTTT	CAISEVQTGGNTGELFF
.	TRBV7-2	.	TRBJ1-5	TGTGCCAGCAGCTTAAGCCGGAATCAGCCCCAGCATTTT	CASSLSRNQPQHF
once	TRBV7-6	TRBD1	TRBJ1-2	TGTGCCAGCAGCTACAGGGGGCAGGATGGCTACACCTTC	CASSYRGQDGYTF
once	TRBV14	.	TRBJ1-2	TGTGCCAGCAGCCAAGGGCAGGGGATCAACTATGGCTACACCTTC	CASSQGQGINYGYTF
.	TRBV7-9	TRBD2	TRBJ2-7	TGTGCCAGCAGCCTAAGCGGGGTCCTCTACGAGCAGTACTTC	CASSLSGVLYEQYF
.	TRBV9	TRBD1	TRBJ2-1	TGTGCCAGCAGCCTCCGGCACAGGGGAAATGAGCAGTTCTTC	CASSLRHRGNEQFF
few	TRBV19	TRBD2	TRBJ2-3	TGTGCCAGTAGTATAGTAGGACTAGCGGGAGTGATGGATACGCAGTATTTT	CASSIVGLAGVMDTQYF
.	TRBV7-9	TRBD2	TRBJ2-1	TGTGCCAGCAGTTTCCGACTAGCGGGAGAGGGGGATATAGGCAATGAGCAGTTCTTC	CASSFRLAGEGDIGNEQFF
.	TRBV7-9	TRBD1	TRBJ2-3	TGTGCCAGCAGCTTGGACAGGGCCACAGATACGCAGTATTTT	CASSLDRATDTQYF
.	TRBV7-9	.	TRBJ2-5	TGTGCCAGCAGCTTAGTAGGGAGCCAAGAGACCCAGTACTTC	CASSLVGSQETQYF
few	TRBV4-3	TRBD2	TRBJ2-7	TGCGCCAGCAGCCCGGGACTAGCGGTTGACGAGCAGTACTTC	CASSPGLAVDEQYF
.	TRBV4-2	TRBD1	TRBJ1-1	TGTGCCAGCAGCCGCGGGACAGCGAACACTGAAGCTTTCTTT	CASSRGTANTEAFF
.	TRBV28	TRBD2	TRBJ2-1	TGTGCCAGCAGTTTAGAGGGTAGCGGGGCCCCGACGGATGAGCAGTTCTTC	CASSLEGSGAPTDEQFF
.	TRBV5-6	.	TRBJ1-2	TGTGCCAGCAGCTTGTGGGGAGACCCCTATGGCTACACCTTC	CASSLWGDPYGYTF
.	TRBV9	TRBD1	TRBJ2-3	TGTGCCAGCAGCGTAGTAGAAGCTGGGACAGGGCAGGGTACGCAGTATTTT	CASSVVEAGTGQGTQYF
few	TRBV2	.	TRBJ1-4	TGTGCCAGCCGGAGGGAAAAACTGTTTTTT	CASRREKLFF
.	TRBV4-3	TRBD1	TRBJ1-2	TGCGCCAGCAGCCAAGATGTAAGGACAGGGACCTATGGCTACACCTTC	CASSQDVRTGTYGYTF
.	TRBV2	.	TRBJ1-1	TGTGCCAGCAGTGAAAGGGGGGGCGACACTGAAGCTTTCTTT	CASSERGGDTEAFF
.	TRBV6-6	.	TRBJ2-2	TGTGCCACCCTGCGTGCGGGAACCGGGGAGCTGTTTTTT	CATLRAGTGELFF
.	TRBV5-1	TRBD2	TRBJ2-3	TGCGCCAGCAGCTTGGAGTCAGGTTGGGGGGGTCACACAGATACGCAGTATTTT	CASSLESGWGGHTDTQYF
.	TRBV28	.	TRBJ2-1	TGTGCCAGCAGTTTTCCCCAGGGGCCCTACAATGAGCAGTTCTTC	CASSFPQGPYNEQFF
.	TRBV16	.	TRBJ1-5	TGTGCCAGCAGTCCTGGGGCAGCCCCAATCATGCCCCAGCATTTT	CASSPGAAPIMPQHF